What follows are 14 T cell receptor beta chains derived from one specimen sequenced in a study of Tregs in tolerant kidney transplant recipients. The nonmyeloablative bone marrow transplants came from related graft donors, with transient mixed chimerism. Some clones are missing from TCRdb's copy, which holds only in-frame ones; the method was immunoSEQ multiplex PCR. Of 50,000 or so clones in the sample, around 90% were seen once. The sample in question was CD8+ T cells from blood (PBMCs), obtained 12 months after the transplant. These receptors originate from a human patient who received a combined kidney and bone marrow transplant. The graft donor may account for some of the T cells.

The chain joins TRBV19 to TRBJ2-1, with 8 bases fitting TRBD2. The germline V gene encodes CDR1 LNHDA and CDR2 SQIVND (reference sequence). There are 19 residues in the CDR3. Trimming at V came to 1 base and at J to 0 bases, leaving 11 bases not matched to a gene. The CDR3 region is CASSIGGELAAISYNEQFF. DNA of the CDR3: TGTGCCAGTAGTATAGGGGGGGAACTAGCGGCCATCTCCTACAATGAGCAGTTCTTC.

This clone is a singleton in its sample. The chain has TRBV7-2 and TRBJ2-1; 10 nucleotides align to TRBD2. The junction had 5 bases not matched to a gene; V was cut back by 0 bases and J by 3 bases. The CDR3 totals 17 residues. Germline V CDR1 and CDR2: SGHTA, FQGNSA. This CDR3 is CASSLALRLAGYNEQFF. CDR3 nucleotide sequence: TGTGCCAGCAGCTTAGCGCTACGACTAGCGGGCTACAATGAGCAGTTCTTC.

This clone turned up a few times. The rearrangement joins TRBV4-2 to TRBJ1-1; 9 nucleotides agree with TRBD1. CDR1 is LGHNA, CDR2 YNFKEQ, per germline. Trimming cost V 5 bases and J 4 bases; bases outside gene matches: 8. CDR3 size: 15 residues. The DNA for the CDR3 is TGTGCCAGCAGCACCACAGGGGGCGCAGGCACTGAAGCTTTCTTT. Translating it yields CASSTTGGAGTEAFF.

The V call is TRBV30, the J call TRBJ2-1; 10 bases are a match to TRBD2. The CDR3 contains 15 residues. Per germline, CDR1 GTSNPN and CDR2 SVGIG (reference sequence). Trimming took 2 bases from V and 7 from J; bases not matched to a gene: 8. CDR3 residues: CAWSRSSGRNNEQFF. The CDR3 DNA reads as TGTGCCTGGAGTCGGAGTAGCGGGAGGAATAATGAGCAGTTCTTC.

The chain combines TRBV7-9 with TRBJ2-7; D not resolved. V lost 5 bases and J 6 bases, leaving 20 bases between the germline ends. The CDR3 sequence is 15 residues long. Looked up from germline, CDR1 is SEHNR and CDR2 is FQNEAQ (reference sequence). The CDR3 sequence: CASSPRVGPILEQYF. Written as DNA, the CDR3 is TGTGCCAGCAGCCCCCGGGTTGGTCCGATCCTCGAGCAGTACTTC.

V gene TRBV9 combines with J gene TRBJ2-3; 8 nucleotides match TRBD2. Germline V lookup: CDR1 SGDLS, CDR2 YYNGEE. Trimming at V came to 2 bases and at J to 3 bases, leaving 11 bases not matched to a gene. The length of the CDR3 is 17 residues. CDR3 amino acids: CASSVGSSGDLTDTQYF. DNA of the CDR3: TGTGCCAGCAGCGTGGGTAGTAGCGGGGATTTAACAGATACGCAGTATTTT.

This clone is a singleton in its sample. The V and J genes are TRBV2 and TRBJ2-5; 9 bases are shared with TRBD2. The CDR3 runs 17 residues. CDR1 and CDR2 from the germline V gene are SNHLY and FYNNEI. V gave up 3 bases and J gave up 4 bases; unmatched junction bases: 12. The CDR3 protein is CASSEGGLAGPAETQYF. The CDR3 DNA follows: TGTGCCAGCAGTGAGGGGGGTCTAGCGGGACCAGCAGAGACCCAGTACTTC. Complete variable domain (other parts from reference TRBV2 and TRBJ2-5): EPEVTQTPSHQVTQMGQEVILRCVPISNHLYFYWYRQILGQKVEFLVSFYNNEISEKSEIFDDQFSVERPDGSNFTLKIRSTKLEDSAMYFCASSEGGLAGPAETQYFGPGTRLLVL.

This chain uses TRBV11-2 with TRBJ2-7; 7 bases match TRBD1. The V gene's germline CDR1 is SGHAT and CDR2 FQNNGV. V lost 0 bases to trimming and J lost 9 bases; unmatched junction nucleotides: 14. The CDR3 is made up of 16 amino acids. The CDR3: CASSLDLSIRGRGQYF. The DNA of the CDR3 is TGTGCCAGCAGCTTAGATCTAAGTATAAGGGGGCGCGGGCAGTACTTC. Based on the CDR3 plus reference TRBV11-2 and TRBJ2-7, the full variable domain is EAGVAQSPRYKIIEKRQSVAFWCNPISGHATLYWYQQILGQGPKLLIQFQNNGVVDDSQLPKDRFSAERLKGVDSTLKIQPAKLEDSAVYLCASSLDLSIRGRGQYFGPGTRLTVT.

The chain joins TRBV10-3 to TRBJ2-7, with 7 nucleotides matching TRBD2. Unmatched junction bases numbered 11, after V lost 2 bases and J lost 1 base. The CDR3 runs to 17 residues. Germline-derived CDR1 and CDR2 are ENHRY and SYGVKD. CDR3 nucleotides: TGTGCCATCAGTGAGCTATTGTCTAGCGGAGTATCCTACGAGCAGTACTTC. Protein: CAISELLSSGVSYEQYF.

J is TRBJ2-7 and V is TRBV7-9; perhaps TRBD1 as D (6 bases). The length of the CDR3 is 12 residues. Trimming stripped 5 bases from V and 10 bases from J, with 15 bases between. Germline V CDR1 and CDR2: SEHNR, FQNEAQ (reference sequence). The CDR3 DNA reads TGTGCCAGCAGCCTAAACAGGGTTGAACAGTACTTC. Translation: CASSLNRVEQYF.

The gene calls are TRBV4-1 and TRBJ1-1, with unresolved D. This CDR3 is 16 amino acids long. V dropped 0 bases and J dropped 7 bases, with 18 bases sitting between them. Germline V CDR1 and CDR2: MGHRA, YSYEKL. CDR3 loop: CASSQEAGRIIVEAFF. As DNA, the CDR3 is TGCGCCAGCAGCCAAGAGGCCGGGAGAATAATAGTTGAAGCTTTCTTT.

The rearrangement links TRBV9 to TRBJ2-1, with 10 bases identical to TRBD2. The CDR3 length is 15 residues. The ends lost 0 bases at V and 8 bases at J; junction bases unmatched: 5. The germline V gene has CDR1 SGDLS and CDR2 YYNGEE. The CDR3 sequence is CASSVGVAGGHEQFF. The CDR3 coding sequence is TGTGCCAGCAGCGTAGGGGTAGCGGGGGGACATGAGCAGTTCTTC.

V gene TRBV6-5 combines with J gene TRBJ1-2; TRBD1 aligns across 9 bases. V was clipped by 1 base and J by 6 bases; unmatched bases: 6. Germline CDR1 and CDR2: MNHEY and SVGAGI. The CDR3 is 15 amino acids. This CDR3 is CASSYFGQGSNGYTF. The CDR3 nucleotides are TGTGCCAGCAGTTACTTCGGACAGGGGAGCAATGGCTACACCTTC.

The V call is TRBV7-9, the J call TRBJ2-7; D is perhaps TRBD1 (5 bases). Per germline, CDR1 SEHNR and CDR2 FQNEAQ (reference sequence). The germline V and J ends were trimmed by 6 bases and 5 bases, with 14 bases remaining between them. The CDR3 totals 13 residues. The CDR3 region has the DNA TGTGCCAGCAGGTTGGGGCAGGGCGACGAGCAGTACTTC. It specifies CASRLGQGDEQYF.